Listed below are T cell receptor beta chains from one sample, sequenced in a study of blood T cell repertoires in COVID-19. TCRdb's copy holds only in-frame clones and misses some; the assay was immunoSEQ multiplex PCR. The sample yields hundreds of thousands of clones, approximately 86% seen once. Sequences were obtained from PBMCs or T cells enriched from blood (not recorded which). The source is a woman aged 50 to 60 who had recovered from COVID-19. Both conserved end residues are trimmed from each CDR3.

j_call v_call cdr3_aa
TRBJ1-1 TRBV4-2 ASSPGGDREFIRAF
TRBJ2-1 TRBV9 ASSVVGQGINEQF
TRBJ2-1 TRBV5-1 ASSLGQGSNEQF
TRBJ1-1 TRBV20-1 RGQANTEAF
TRBJ1-2 TRBV29-1 SVGTQASWGAANYGYT
TRBJ1-6 TRBV3-1/TRBV3-2 ASSAADSGQGFH
TRBJ1-1 TRBV28 ASSLSSGEAF
TRBJ1-4 TRBV20-1 SASRPGGKLF
TRBJ1-4 TRBV11-2 ASSPRGGNNEKLF
TRBJ2-7 TRBV5-4 ASSLGASGKVAYEQY
TRBJ2-2 TRBV5-4 ASSAGTLNTGELF
TRBJ2-3 TRBV9 ASSRSTDTQY
TRBJ1-3 TRBV25-1 ASSDPDRSPGNTIY
TRBJ1-2 TRBV4-2 ASSQLIGSRVGGDYGYT
TRBJ2-1 TRBV27 ASSLGLAGGSYGSEQF
TRBJ1-6 TRBV2 ASNFDRDSYNSPLH
TRBJ1-1 TRBV7-3 ASSPTGGNTEAF
TRBJ1-5 TRBV6-2/TRBV6-3 ASSRRTGGNQPQH
TRBJ2-7 TRBV27 ASSRGTSGSNEQY
TRBJ2-1 TRBV15 ATSTRILAGDEQF
TRBJ2-3 TRBV5-1 ASSVSAGGLADTQY
TRBJ2-1 TRBV2 ASSEVGYNEQF
TRBJ2-2 TRBV9 ASSVGLIPGELF
TRBJ2-4 TRBV11-2 ASSSFRGSKNIQY
TRBJ1-2 TRBV5-1 ASSASGTGGYGYT
TRBJ1-5 TRBV18 ASSRGTGEHQPQH
TRBJ2-1 TRBV3-1/TRBV3-2 ASSLGLAGAGNEQF
TRBJ2-1 TRBV19 ASSISLAGGLNEQF
TRBJ1-1 TRBV19 ASSPRHRANTEAF
TRBJ2-7 TRBV30 AWSDRAYEQY
TRBJ2-3 TRBV28 ASSRDTRFTDTQY
TRBJ1-2 TRBV28 ATRWGGAMDYGYT
TRBJ2-3 TRBV6-5 ASTRTDTQY
TRBJ2-1 TRBV12-2 ASRFCKGTALGSYNEQF
TRBJ1-4 TRBV6-1 ASSENGWQVPGEKLF
TRBJ1-1 TRBV3-1/TRBV3-2 ASSHARGWTEAF
TRBJ1-2 TRBV6-2/TRBV6-3 ASSYIPNAGYYGYT
TRBJ2-1 TRBV5-1 ASSLGGVGAGEQF
TRBJ2-3 TRBV9 ASSVWATPDTQY
TRBJ2-3 TRBV19 ASTGTGVPDTQY
TRBJ1-1 TRBV7-9 ASSLLGVEAF
TRBJ1-5 TRBV7-2 ASSFRAGDQPQH
TRBJ1-2 TRBV7-9 ASSLAGGGYT
TRBJ2-2 TRBV5-1 ASRLQGARTPGELF
TRBJ1-5 TRBV6-6 ASIRGMGNQPQH